This T cell receptor beta chain was retrieved from a study of cytomegalovirus exposure and HLA in healthy donors. V trimming: 5 bases; J trimming: 3 bases; junction bases outside the gene matches: 6. Germline loops: CDR1 SQVTM, CDR2 ANQGSEA. The CDR3 is made up of 13 amino acids. PCR was performed using 60 Vbeta and 13 Jbeta primers. Only in-frame clones appear in the TCRdb table, and some are missing; sequencing was by immunoSEQ multiplex PCR. The sample lists around 170,000 clones, roughly 83% occurring once. This receptor was identified in a boy between 2 and 10 years old in good health and CMV-seronegative. Sequencing was performed on PBMCs. The rearrangement links TRBV29-1 to TRBJ1-1; 7 bases map to TRBD1. CDR3 residues: CSVTDRSDTEAFF. The CDR3 coding sequence is TGCAGCGTTACGGACAGGTCGGACACTGAAGCTTTCTTT. The full variable domain, completed using reference TRBV29-1 and TRBJ1-1, is SAVISQKPSRDICQRGTSLTIQCQVDSQVTMMFWYRQQPGQSLTLIATANQGSEATYESGFVIDKFPISRPNLTFSTLTVSNMSPEDSSIYLCSVTDRSDTEAFFGQGTRLTVV.